This TCR beta chain was documented in a study of OX40 agonist ivuxolimab in advanced cancers. About the study: Patients received intravenous ivuxolimab every 2 weeks at 0.01 to 10 mg/kg. Partial responses were achieved by three patients: one hepatocellular carcinoma, two cutaneous melanoma.

Findings of the study overall: Certain nonresponding patients likewise had low normalized T-cell clonal expansion. Average numbers of expanded clones were greater in CD8+ T cells than in CD4+.

Concerning this clone itself: What it binds is unknown.

The germline V and J ends were trimmed by 1 base and 5 bases, with 21 bases remaining between them. The CDR3 spans 17 residues. CDR1 and CDR2 (germline): SGHDN, FVKESK. Generated by immunoSEQ multiplex PCR, the TCRdb table keeps only in-frame clones and is missing some. The profile shows 25,000 to 30,000 clones, approximately 86% of them singletons. The chain recombines TRBV14 with TRBJ2-7, with D perhaps given as TRBD1 or TRBD2 (6 bases each). The TCR comes from an adult with an advanced solid tumor such as melanoma, head and neck, liver or kidney cancer. This sample comprised CD4+ or CD8+ T cells sorted from blood, obtained in a trial of the OX40 agonist ivuxolimab. In nucleotides, the CDR3 is TGTGCCAGCAGCCAAGCGGCGGGGACACTGTTGGGCCACGAGCAGTACTTC. This encodes CASSQAAGTLLGHEQYF.